The clone carrying this T cell receptor (beta chain) has ten or more counts. Its antigen is still unknown. TCRdb re-called the 5' RACE reads through MiXCR, storing one row per CDR3 protein. The table lists 250,000 to 400,000 distinct CDR3 sequences, around 10% of them singletons, with roughly a tenth in the top ten. The source of the sample is a study of CD8 T cells in ankylosing spondylitis. Points from the study as a whole: A TCR beta motif of 8 or 9 highly homologous variants appeared characteristic of ankylosing spondylitis blood.

The CDR3 consists of 16 residues. Germline loops: CDR1 SGHKS, CDR2 YYEKEE (reference sequence). V lost 3 bases, J lost 7 bases, and 13 bases stayed unmatched. The sequence was collected from a female donor with ankylosing spondylitis or in good health (not recorded which). The chain carries TRBV5-5 and TRBJ2-1; 7 nucleotides align to TRBD2. The sample was blood, either unsorted or a sorted T cell fraction (not recorded which). The CDR3 DNA reads as TGTGCCAGCAGCTCTCGGGGGGTCCTCGGTGCAAATGAGCAGTTCTTC. It is translated as CASSSRGVLGANEQFF. The complete variable domain, with remaining parts taken from reference TRBV5-5 and TRBJ2-1, reads DAGVTQSPTHLIKTRGQQVTLRCSPISGHKSVSWYQQVLGQGPQFIFQYYEKEERGRGNFPDRFSARQFPNYSSELNVNALLLGDSALYLCASSSRGVLGANEQFFGPGTRLTVL.